Presented here are 14 T cell receptor beta chains from one specimen sequenced in a study of T-cell memory formation after mild COVID-19. TCRdb re-derived calls from the 5' RACE reads in MiXCR, one entry per CDR3 protein. There are nearly 200,000 distinct CDR3 sequences in the sample; approximately 20% occur only once, and 2.4% lies in the top ten. Sample: PBMCs or a T cell subset sorted from them (not recorded which). The receptors originated from an adult woman who had mild COVID-19 (a few samples of this study predate the infection). Cell type and time point are not known.

In its sample, this clonotype was seen a few times. The genes are TRBV12-3 or TRBV12-4 and TRBJ2-5; D not resolved. CDR3 length equals 14 residues. The germline V and J ends were trimmed by 6 bases and 3 bases, with 14 bases remaining between them. CDR3 loop: CASSPGFTKETQYF. CDR3 nucleotides: TGTGCCAGCAGCCCCGGTTTCACCAAAGAGACCCAGTACTTC.

The chain is built from TRBV5-1 and TRBJ2-3, with D perhaps matching TRBD2 (6 bases). Per germline, CDR1 SGHRS and CDR2 YFSETQ. The CDR3 loop spans 12 amino acids. V was shortened by 5 bases and J by 4 bases, with 8 bases between the two germline ends. In DNA form, the CDR3 reads TGCGCCAGCAGGGAGGGTGCAGATACGCAGTATTTT. This translates into CASREGADTQYF. Full variable domain (missing parts from reference TRBV5-1 and TRBJ2-3): KAGVTQTPRYLIKTRGQQVTLSCSPISGHRSVSWYQQTPGQGLQFLFEYFSETQRNKGNFPGRFSGRQFSNSRSEMNVSTLELGDSALYLCASREGADTQYFGPGTRLTVL.

This clonotype occurred a few times. J is TRBJ2-7 and V is TRBV3-1, with a weak D call TRBD1 (6 bases). CDR3 size: 14 residues. Germline CDR1 is LGHDT and CDR2 is YNNKEL (reference sequence). The V gene lost 1 base and the J gene lost 7 bases, with 14 bases spanning the gap. CDR3 DNA sequence: TGTGCCAGCAGCCAAGCGGCAGGGGCTGGGGAGCAGTACTTC. The encoded protein is CASSQAAGAGEQYF.

This clonotype was seen a handful of times. The chain is built from TRBV2 and TRBJ2-2; the D gene is possibly TRBD2 (6 bases). The CDR3 spans 15 residues. Looked up from germline, CDR1 is SNHLY and CDR2 is FYNNEI. V dropped 5 bases and J dropped 3 bases, with 13 bases sitting between them. CDR3: CASSLRREDTGELFF. In DNA, the CDR3 is TGTGCCAGCAGTTTGAGGAGGGAGGACACCGGGGAGCTGTTTTTT.

The chain links TRBV20-1 to TRBJ1-1; no reliable D call. V shed 4 bases and J shed 3 bases, with 12 bases lying between them. There are 13 residues in the CDR3. Germline CDR1 is DFQATT and CDR2 is SNEGSKA (reference sequence). CDR3 in amino acids: CSAMRVADTEAFF. CDR3 bases: TGCAGTGCTATGAGGGTGGCGGACACTGAAGCTTTCTTT.

This clonotype showed up just a few times. The rearrangement links TRBV7-8 to TRBJ1-2; 7 positions agree with TRBD1. The germline gives CDR1 SGHVS, CDR2 FQNEAQ. The V segment lost 5 bases and the J segment 0 bases; nucleotides outside the gene matches: 12. The CDR3 is 17 amino acids. CDR3 nucleotide sequence: TGTGCCAGCAGCGCCCACAGGGGCGCAAGGGCTAACTATGGCTACACCTTC. This encodes CASSAHRGARANYGYTF.

V and J are TRBV24-1 and TRBJ2-4; maybe TRBD2 (6 bases). Germline CDR1 is KGHDR and CDR2 is SFDVKD. CDR3 size: 15 residues. With 3 bases removed from V and 7 bases from J, the gap between germline ends came to 15 bases. The CDR3 loop is CATSDGAQGGNIQYF. In nucleotides, the CDR3 is TGTGCCACCAGTGATGGGGCCCAAGGAGGGAACATTCAGTACTTC.

This rearrangement joins TRBV25-1 to TRBJ1-2; the D is unclear. Germline V CDR1 and CDR2: MGHDK, SYGVNS. The CDR3 spans 13 residues. Trimming took 11 bases from V and 5 from J, leaving 18 bases between them. CDR3 sequence reads: CAAAPYAGYGYTF. DNA for the CDR3: TGTGCCGCCGCCCCTTACGCGGGGTATGGCTACACCTTC.

This clonotype was detected only a few times. This chain uses TRBV20-1 with TRBJ2-7; 14 positions match TRBD2. The trim removed 3 bases at V and 6 bases at J, leaving 7 bases unmatched. The CDR3 length is 15 residues. In germline, CDR1 is DFQATT, CDR2 SNEGSKA (reference sequence). The CDR3: CSASPTSGGGAEQYF. The CDR3 DNA follows: TGCAGTGCTAGCCCGACTAGCGGGGGGGGCGCCGAGCAGTACTTC.

The CDR3 sequence: CATRDDHRGSEAFF. DNA of the CDR3: TGTGCCACCAGGGACGATCACAGGGGAAGTGAAGCTTTCTTT. V gene TRBV24-1 combines with J gene TRBJ1-1; 7 nucleotides agree with TRBD1. CDR3 size: 14 residues. V trimming: 7 bases; J trimming: 7 bases; junction bases outside the gene matches: 11. Germline V lookup: CDR1 KGHDR, CDR2 SFDVKD.

This clonotype was seen a handful of times. The rearrangement uses TRBV5-1 and TRBJ1-2, with D possibly matching TRBD1 (5 bases). Trimming took 7 bases from V and 3 from J, leaving 16 bases between them. This CDR3 contains 14 residues. CDR1 SGHRS and CDR2 YFSETQ come from the germline V gene. For the CDR3, the DNA is TGCGCCAGCGCGACGTTGGGGGTCGACTATGGCTACACCTTC. Translated, it gives CASATLGVDYGYTF.

The chain links TRBV3-1 to TRBJ2-5, with 7 bases matching TRBD2. The germline V gene encodes CDR1 LGHDT and CDR2 YNNKEL (reference sequence). V dropped 5 bases and J dropped 9; count of bases not matched to a gene: 12. The CDR3 spans 14 residues. This CDR3 is CASSGSGERWAQYF. The CDR3 DNA sequence: TGTGCCAGCAGCGGAAGCGGGGAACGGTGGGCCCAGTACTTC.

A few counts support this clonotype. V gene TRBV5-1 combines with J gene TRBJ2-2; 7 nucleotides agree with TRBD1. The CDR3 sequence is 16 residues long. Germline loops: CDR1 SGHRS, CDR2 YFSETQ. After removal of 8 bases from V and 7 bases from J, the junction contained 17 bases not matched to a gene. The DNA for the CDR3 is TGCGCCAGTAAACCCGGGACAGAGACCAGGGGCGGGGAGCTGTTTTTT. As protein: CASKPGTETRGGELFF. The full variable domain, completed using reference TRBV5-1 and TRBJ2-2, is KAGVTQTPRYLIKTRGQQVTLSCSPISGHRSVSWYQQTPGQGLQFLFEYFSETQRNKGNFPGRFSGRQFSNSRSEMNVSTLELGDSALYLCASKPGTETRGGELFFGEGSRLTVL.

V is TRBV6-4 and J is TRBJ2-2, with D tentatively TRBD2 (6 bases). CDR3 length equals 13 residues. Deletions cut 3 bases from V and 4 bases from J, with 6 bases between. Germline-derived CDR1 and CDR2 are MRHNA and SNTAGT. CDR3 loop: CASSETSTGELFF. CDR3 coding DNA: TGTGCCAGCAGTGAGACTAGCACCGGGGAGCTGTTTTTT.